Here is one T cell receptor (beta chain) with its context. No antigen is known for it. The data were taken from a study of blood T cells in healthy people across ages. Across the whole study: T cells yielded about one barcoded beta molecule per two cells through template switching. Overall study results and limits: Those diversity estimates obtained from one million T cells were thought to be underestimates. Significant beta diversity loss was already apparent by age approximately 42, declining roughly linearly.

It was with a sample-barcoded 5' primer and a J-beta primer mix that a second PCR of roughly 7 to 12 cycles was run. MiXCR was run by TCRdb on the 5' RACE reads, yielding one entry per CDR3 protein. This table has 1.5 million to 2 million distinct CDR3 sequences, about 39% appearing once. CDR1 is SEHNR, CDR2 FQNEAQ, per germline (reference sequence). This CDR3 region has 18 residues. V lost 1 base to trimming and J lost 2 bases; unmatched junction nucleotides: 11. Per sample, no less than 5 micrograms of total RNA were extracted. This TCR derives from a human donor in good health. The material sequenced was blood. The rearrangement joins TRBV7-9 to TRBJ2-3; the match to TRBD2 covers 8 bases. The CDR3 spells CASSLVEGLVGVTDTQYF. CDR3 nucleotides: TGTGCCAGCAGCTTAGTCGAGGGACTAGTCGGTGTCACAGATACGCAGTATTTT.